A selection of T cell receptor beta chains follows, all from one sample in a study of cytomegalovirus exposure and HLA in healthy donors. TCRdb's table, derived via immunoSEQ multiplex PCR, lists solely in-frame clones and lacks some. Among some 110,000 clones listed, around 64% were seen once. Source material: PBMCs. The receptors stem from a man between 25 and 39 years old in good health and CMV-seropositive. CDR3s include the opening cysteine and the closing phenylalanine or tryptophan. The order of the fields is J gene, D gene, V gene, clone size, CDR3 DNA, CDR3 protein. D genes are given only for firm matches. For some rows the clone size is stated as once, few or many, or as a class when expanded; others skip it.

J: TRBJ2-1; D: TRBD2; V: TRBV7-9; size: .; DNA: TGTTCCAGCAGGACTAGCGGTAGCTCCTACAATGAGCAGTTCTTC; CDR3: CSSRTSGSSYNEQFF
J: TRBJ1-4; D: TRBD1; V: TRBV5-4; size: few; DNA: TGTGCCAGGCTTCGGGACAGGAGGTATGAAAAACTGTTTTTT; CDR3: CARLRDRRYEKLFF
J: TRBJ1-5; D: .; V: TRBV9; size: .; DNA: TGTGCCAGCAGCGTAGATGGAGGTTTTGATCAGCCCCAGCATTTT; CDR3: CASSVDGGFDQPQHF
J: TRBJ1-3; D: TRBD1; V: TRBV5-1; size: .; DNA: TGCGCCAGCAGTTTCAGGGGGATGAGGGGAAACACCATATATTTT; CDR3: CASSFRGMRGNTIYF
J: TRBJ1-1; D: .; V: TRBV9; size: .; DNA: TGTGCCAGCAGCGTAGGAGGAGGAATGAACACTGAAGCTTTCTTT; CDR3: CASSVGGGMNTEAFF
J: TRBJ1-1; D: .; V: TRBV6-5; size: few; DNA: TGTGCCAGCAGGTTCAGTGCGAACACTGAAGCTTTCTTT; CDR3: CASRFSANTEAFF
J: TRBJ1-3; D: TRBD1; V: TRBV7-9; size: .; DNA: TGTGCCAGCAGCTTAGGACAGGGCTTCTCTGGAAACACCATATATTTT; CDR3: CASSLGQGFSGNTIYF
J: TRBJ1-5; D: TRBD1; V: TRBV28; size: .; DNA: TGTGCCAGCAAAGGGACAGGTGGGAGTCAGCCCCAGCATTTT; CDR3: CASKGTGGSQPQHF
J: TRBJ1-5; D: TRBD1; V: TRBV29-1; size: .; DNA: TGCAGCGGCCTCCCCCTCGGACAGGATAGCAATCAGCCCCAGCATTTT; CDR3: CSGLPLGQDSNQPQHF
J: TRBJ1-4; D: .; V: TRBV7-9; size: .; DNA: TGTGCCAGCAGCCATCAAGACCCGGGAGCGGGTAATGAAAAACTGTTTTTT; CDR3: CASSHQDPGAGNEKLFF
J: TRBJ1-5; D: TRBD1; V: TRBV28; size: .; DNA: TGTGCCAGCAGGTTACAGGGGTGGCGGCCCCAGCATTTT; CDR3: CASRLQGWRPQHF
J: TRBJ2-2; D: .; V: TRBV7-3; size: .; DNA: TGTGCCAGCAGCTTCGGTCAGGGCGGGGACACCGGGGAGCTGTTTTTT; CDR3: CASSFGQGGDTGELFF
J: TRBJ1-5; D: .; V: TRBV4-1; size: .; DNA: TGCGCCAGCAGCGTCCAGGGGTTATCTGAGCCCCAGCATTTT; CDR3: CASSVQGLSEPQHF
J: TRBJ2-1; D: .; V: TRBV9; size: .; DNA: TGTGCCAGCAGCGTGTGGAACGGGGGTCCAGGAGACAATGAGCAGTTCTTC; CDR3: CASSVWNGGPGDNEQFF
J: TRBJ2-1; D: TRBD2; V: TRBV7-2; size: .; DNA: TGTGCCAGCGTTCCGGGACTAGCGGTCTACAATGAGCAGTTCTTC; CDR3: CASVPGLAVYNEQFF
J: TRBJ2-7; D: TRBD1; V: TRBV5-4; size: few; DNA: TGTGCCAGCAGCCCGGGACAGACTTCCTACGAGCAGTACTTC; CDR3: CASSPGQTSYEQYF
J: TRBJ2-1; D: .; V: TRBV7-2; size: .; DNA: TGTGCCAGCAGTCTTAACCAGGGAATCTCCTACAATGAGCAGTTCTTC; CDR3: CASSLNQGISYNEQFF
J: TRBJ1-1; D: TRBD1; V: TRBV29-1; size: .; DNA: TGCAGCGTTAAAGCGGGGACAGGCGACACTGAAGCTTTCTTT; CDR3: CSVKAGTGDTEAFF
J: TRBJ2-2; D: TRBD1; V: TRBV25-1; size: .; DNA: TGTGCCAGCAGTGAAGTAGGGGGCCACCGAAGAGGGGAGCTGTTTTTT; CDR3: CASSEVGGHRRGELFF
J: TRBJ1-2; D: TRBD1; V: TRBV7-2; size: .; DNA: TGTGCCAGCAGCCTCGGGGGGACAGGGGCCTTCTATGGCTACACCTTC; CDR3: CASSLGGTGAFYGYTF
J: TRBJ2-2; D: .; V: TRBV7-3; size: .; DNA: TGTGCCAGCAGCCCCTCCCCTCGGGGTCATCTCACCGGGGAGCTGTTTTTT; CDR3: CASSPSPRGHLTGELFF
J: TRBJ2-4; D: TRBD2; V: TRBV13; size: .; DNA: TGTGCCAGCACCTCGGGGGGGGCCTTAGCCAAAAACATTCAGTACTTC; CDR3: CASTSGGALAKNIQYF
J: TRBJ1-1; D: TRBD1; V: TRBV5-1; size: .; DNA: TGCGCCAGCAGCAACGGGGGGACAGGCCTGAACACTGAAGCTTTCTTT; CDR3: CASSNGGTGLNTEAFF
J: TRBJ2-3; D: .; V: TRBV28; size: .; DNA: TGTGCCAGCAGTTTATCTAATAGCACAGATACGCAGTATTTT; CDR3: CASSLSNSTDTQYF
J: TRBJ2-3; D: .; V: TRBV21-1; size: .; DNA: TGTGCCAGCAGCAAAGCCACAAGGCGGGGGGTTCGCACAGATACGCAGTATTTT; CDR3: CASSKATRRGVRTDTQYF
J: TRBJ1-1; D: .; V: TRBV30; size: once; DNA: TGTGCCGGGTCTAGACAGACGAACACTGAAGCTTTCTTT; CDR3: CAGSRQTNTEAFF
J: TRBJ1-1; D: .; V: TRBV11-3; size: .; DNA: TGTGCCAGCAGCTTAAGGCAGGAGAACACTGAAGCTTTCTTT; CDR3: CASSLRQENTEAFF
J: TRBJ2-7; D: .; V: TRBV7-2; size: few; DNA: TGTGCCAGCAGCCTATGGGCTCAGGGCTCCTACGAGCAGTACTTC; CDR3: CASSLWAQGSYEQYF
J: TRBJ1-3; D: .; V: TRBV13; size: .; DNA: TGTGCCAGCAGCGGAGAGAGAAACACCATATATTTT; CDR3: CASSGERNTIYF
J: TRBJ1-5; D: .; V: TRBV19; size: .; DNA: TGTGCCAGTAGTACCCCTGCGGGTCCCAATCAGCCCCAGCATTTT; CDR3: CASSTPAGPNQPQHF
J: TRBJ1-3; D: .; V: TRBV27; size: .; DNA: TGTGCCAGCAGTTTAGAGGGTCCCCACTCTGGAAACACCATATATTTT; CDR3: CASSLEGPHSGNTIYF
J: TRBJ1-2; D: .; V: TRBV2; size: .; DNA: TGTGCCAGCAGTGAAAGGCAGGGGCTACCCTACACCTTC; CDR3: CASSERQGLPYTF
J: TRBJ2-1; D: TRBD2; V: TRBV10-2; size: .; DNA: TGCGCCAGCAGCTCGGGGGGGCCTTACAATGAGCAGTTCTTC; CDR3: CASSSGGPYNEQFF
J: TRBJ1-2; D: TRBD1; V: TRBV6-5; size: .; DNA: TGTGCCAGCAGTTACTCGGGACAGGCAAAGGGAGGCTACACCTTC; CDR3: CASSYSGQAKGGYTF
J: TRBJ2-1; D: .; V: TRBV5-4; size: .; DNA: TGTGCCAGCAGCGCCCCAATTAGCGGATCCTACAATGAGCAGTTCTTC; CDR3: CASSAPISGSYNEQFF
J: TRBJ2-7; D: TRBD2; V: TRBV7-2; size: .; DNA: TGTGCCAGCAGCTTAGCCCGGACTAGCGGGGGGTACGAGCAGTACTTC; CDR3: CASSLARTSGGYEQYF
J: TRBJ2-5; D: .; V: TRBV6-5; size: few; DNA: TGTGCCAGCAGCTATTTTGAGGGACAAGAGACCCAGTACTTC; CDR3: CASSYFEGQETQYF
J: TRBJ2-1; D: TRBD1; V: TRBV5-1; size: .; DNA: TGCGCCAGCAGCTTGGAGGGACAGGGGCGTAACAATGAGCAGTTCTTC; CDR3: CASSLEGQGRNNEQFF
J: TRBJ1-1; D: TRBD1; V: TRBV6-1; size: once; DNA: TGTGCCAGCAGGCCGACGACAGGGCGTCGAACTGAAGCTTTCTTT; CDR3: CASRPTTGRRTEAFF
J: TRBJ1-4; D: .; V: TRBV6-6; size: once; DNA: TGTGCCAGCAGCTATGAAATACAGTATTATAATGAAAAACTGTTTTTT; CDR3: CASSYEIQYYNEKLFF
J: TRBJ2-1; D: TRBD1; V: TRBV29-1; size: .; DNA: TGCAGCGTTCGGACAGGGGGCGGAGGGAATGAGCAGTTCTTC; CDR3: CSVRTGGGGNEQFF
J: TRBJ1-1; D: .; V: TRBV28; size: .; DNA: TGTGCCAGCAGTCGCCAGGGTGATTCCACTGAAGCTTTCTTT; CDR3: CASSRQGDSTEAFF
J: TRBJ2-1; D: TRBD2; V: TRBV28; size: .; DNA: TGTGCCAGCAGTTTTTCGGGACTAGCGGGAGGGGGCGATGAGCAGTTCTTC; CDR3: CASSFSGLAGGGDEQFF
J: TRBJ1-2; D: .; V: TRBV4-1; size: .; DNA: TGCGCCAGCAGCCAAGAACGGTTCGGCTACACCTTC; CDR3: CASSQERFGYTF
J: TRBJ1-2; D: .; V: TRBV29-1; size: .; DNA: TGCAGCGTCACACAGGATTCCTATGGCTACACCTTC; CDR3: CSVTQDSYGYTF
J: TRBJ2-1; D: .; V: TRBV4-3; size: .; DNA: TGCGCCAGCAGCCAAGATTTCAACGAACTGTTCTTC; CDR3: CASSQDFNELFF
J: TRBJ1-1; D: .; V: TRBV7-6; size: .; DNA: TGTGCCAGCAGCTACCCAATCGGGGGGGGGAGGGAGAACACTGAAGCTTTCTTT; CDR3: CASSYPIGGGRENTEAFF
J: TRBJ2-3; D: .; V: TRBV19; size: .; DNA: TGTGCCAGTAGTGTCTTTCAGGGGCCCGCAGATACGCAGTATTTT; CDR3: CASSVFQGPADTQYF